A single sample is the source of the 20 T cell receptor beta chains below, sequenced in a study of radiotherapy plus CTLA-4 blockade in lung cancer. Generated by immunoSEQ multiplex PCR, the TCRdb table keeps only in-frame clones and is missing some. The table lists tens of thousands of clones, around 79% of them singletons. The source material was peripheral blood, sampled from a patient treated with radiotherapy plus ipilimumab. All receptors derive from a human donor with non-small cell lung cancer who had a complete response to radiotherapy plus ipilimumab.

This chain joins TRBV13 and TRBJ2-7; 11 positions match TRBD1. The CDR3 loop spans 15 amino acids. V lost 6 bases to trimming and J lost 2 bases; unmatched junction nucleotides: 6. Germline V CDR1 and CDR2: PRHDT, FYEKMQ (reference sequence). The CDR3 coding sequence is TGTGCCAGCAGTCAGGGACAGGGGGGGACCTACGAGCAGTACTTC. It is translated as CASSQGQGGTYEQYF.

This chain uses TRBV7-2 with TRBJ1-5; D not resolved. V dropped 3 bases and J dropped 7 bases, with 7 bases sitting between them. CDR3 size: 12 residues. CDR1 and CDR2 (germline): SGHTA, FQGNSA. Written as DNA, the CDR3 is TGTGCCAGCAGCTTCGGAGAGCAGCCCCAGCATTTT. Its translation: CASSFGEQPQHF.

The CDR3 nucleotides read TGTGCCAGCGGGACAGGGAGAAATCAGCCCCAGCATTTT. This codes for CASGTGRNQPQHF. The V gene is TRBV2, the J gene TRBJ1-5, with 9 bases that match TRBD1. V was clipped by 8 bases and J by 4 bases; unmatched bases: 3. The length of the CDR3 is 13 residues. Germline values: CDR1 SNHLY, CDR2 FYNNEI.

The sample holds a few counts of this clone. The chain is built from TRBV5-6 and TRBJ2-2; D is ambiguous. Trimming shortened V by 4 bases and J by 4 bases, and 5 bases separated the two germline ends. Germline lookup yields CDR1 SGHDT and CDR2 YYEEEE. This CDR3 comprises 12 residues. CDR3 protein: CASSPVTGELFF. CDR3 nucleotides: TGTGCCAGCAGCCCCGTCACCGGGGAGCTGTTTTTT.

V and J are TRBV30 and TRBJ1-4; D is possibly TRBD1 (6 bases). Germline V gene sequence: CDR1 GTSNPN, CDR2 SVGIG (reference sequence). The CDR3 has 13 amino acids. V was shortened by 1 base and J by 5 bases, with 8 bases between the two germline ends. CDR3 sequence (DNA): TGTGCCTGGAGTGGGGACAACAATGAAAAACTGTTTTTT. It translates to CAWSGDNNEKLFF. Full variable domain (missing parts from reference TRBV30 and TRBJ1-4): SQTIHQWPATLVQPVGSPLSLECTVEGTSNPNLYWYRQAAGRGLQLLFYSVGIGQISSEVPQNLSASRPQDRQFILSSKKLLLSDSGFYLCAWSGDNNEKLFFGSGTQLSVL.

This chain connects TRBV27 to TRBJ1-5; 8 bases are a match to TRBD1. Germline trimming cut 6 bases from V and 0 bases from J; bases unmatched to any gene: 4. The CDR3 extends over 15 amino acids. CDR1 is MNHEY, CDR2 SMNVEV, per germline (reference sequence). The DNA of the CDR3 is TGTGCCAGCAGAGGACAGGGAGATAGCAATCAGCCCCAGCATTTT. Translation: CASRGQGDSNQPQHF.

J is TRBJ2-7 and V is TRBV19; 8 positions agree with TRBD1. Per the germline V gene, CDR1 is LNHDA and CDR2 is SQIVND (reference sequence). Trimming took 2 bases from V and 3 from J; bases not matched to a gene: 9. The CDR3 is made up of 16 amino acids. The CDR3 sequence: CASSIRGRGHGYEQYV. CDR3 DNA sequence: TGTGCCAGTAGTATAAGGGGCAGGGGGCATGGCTACGAGCAGTACGTC.

The chain joins TRBV5-1 to TRBJ2-7, with 8 bases aligning to TRBD2. Looked up from germline, CDR1 is SGHRS and CDR2 is YFSETQ. The CDR3 is made up of 15 amino acids. Trimming at V came to 5 bases and at J to 0 bases, leaving 7 bases not matched to a gene. CDR3 in DNA: TGCGCCAGCAGTCCTCTGGCGGGGGGCTCCTACGAGCAGTACTTC. It specifies CASSPLAGGSYEQYF.

The rearrangement joins TRBV27 to TRBJ1-2; D is possibly TRBD1 (5 bases). Per germline, CDR1 MNHEY and CDR2 SMNVEV (reference sequence). This CDR3 has 15 amino acids. The germline V and J ends were trimmed by 7 bases and 3 bases, with 18 bases remaining between them. The chain's CDR3 is CASTSELGRHYGYTF. The DNA of the CDR3 is TGTGCCAGCACCTCTGAGTTGGGGCGACACTATGGCTACACCTTC.

The genes are TRBV7-2 and TRBJ1-6; TRBD1 is a possible D gene (6 bases). Germline lookup yields CDR1 SGHTA and CDR2 FQGNSA. The V and J ends lost 2 bases and 7 bases respectively, with 12 bases between them. There are 15 residues in the CDR3. The CDR3 DNA reads TGTGCCAGCAGCTTACCCACAGGGTTGAATTCACCCCTCCACTTT. Residues: CASSLPTGLNSPLHF.

The chain carries TRBV7-2 and TRBJ1-2; 8 nucleotides match TRBD1. Germline values: CDR1 SGHTA, CDR2 FQGNSA. J gave up 4 bases and V 2 bases, and 6 bases lay outside the gene matches. This CDR3 is built from 15 residues. CDR3 nucleotides: TGTGCCAGCAGCTTAAAATCAGGGACAGGCTATGGCTACACCTTC. It codes for CASSLKSGTGYGYTF.

The genes are TRBV29-1 and TRBJ2-7; no firm D call. The germline V gene has CDR1 SQVTM and CDR2 ANQGSEA. V was shortened by 7 bases and J by 0 bases, with 16 bases between the two germline ends. The CDR3 spans 14 residues. CDR3 protein: CSALLYDNSYEQYF. The CDR3 DNA reads TGCAGCGCCCTTTTGTATGACAACTCCTACGAGCAGTACTTC.

J is TRBJ2-2 and V is TRBV6-1, with 12 bases that match TRBD2. Germline V lookup: CDR1 MNHNS, CDR2 SASEGT. The J segment lost 4 bases and the V segment lost 3 bases, leaving 0 bases of the junction unmatched. The CDR3 contains 15 residues. DNA for the CDR3: TGTGCCAGCAGTGAGACTAGCGGGAGCACCGGGGAGCTGTTTTTT. This sequence encodes CASSETSGSTGELFF.

The chain recombines TRBV5-1 with TRBJ1-1, with 10 bases that match TRBD1. Trimming took 0 bases from V and 7 from J; bases not matched to a gene: 0. Germline-derived CDR1 and CDR2 are SGHRS and YFSETQ. The CDR3 runs 13 residues. This chain's CDR3 is CASSLGTGGEAFF. The CDR3 nucleotides are TGCGCCAGCAGCTTGGGGACAGGGGGTGAAGCTTTCTTT. The variable domain in full, completed from reference TRBV5-1 and TRBJ1-1, reads KAGVTQTPRYLIKTRGQQVTLSCSPISGHRSVSWYQQTPGQGLQFLFEYFSETQRNKGNFPGRFSGRQFSNSRSEMNVSTLELGDSALYLCASSLGTGGEAFFGQGTRLTVV.

CDR3 in amino acids: CASSRGPGSYEQYV. CDR3 bases: TGCGCCAGCAGCCGGGGGCCGGGTTCCTACGAGCAGTACGTC. The V gene is TRBV4-1, the J gene TRBJ2-7, with D maybe TRBD1 (6 bases). The CDR3 is made up of 14 amino acids. Trimming removed 4 bases from V and 1 base from J, with 11 bases in between. Germline CDR1 MGHRA, CDR2 YSYEKL.

The chain combines TRBV7-9 with TRBJ1-2, with D maybe TRBD1 (5 bases). This CDR3 has 16 amino acids. Trimming shortened V by 5 bases and J by 4 bases, and 20 bases separated the two germline ends. Germline loops: CDR1 SEHNR, CDR2 FQNEAQ (reference sequence). The CDR3 bases are TGTGCCAGCAGCGAAAAGGTGGGGCAGGCCTCCTATGGCTACACCTTC. Residues: CASSEKVGQASYGYTF.

V is TRBV7-9 and J is TRBJ2-2, with 13 bases identical to TRBD2. V lost 5 bases to trimming and J lost 5 bases; unmatched junction nucleotides: 5. CDR1 is SEHNR and CDR2 is FQNEAQ in the germline V gene (reference sequence). The CDR3 sequence is 16 residues long. In DNA, the CDR3 is TGTGCCAGCAGCCCATCGGGACTAGCGGGAACCGGGGAGCTGTTTTTT. It specifies CASSPSGLAGTGELFF.

The genes are TRBV5-1 and TRBJ2-1; perhaps TRBD2 as D (5 bases). Germline CDR1 and CDR2: SGHRS and YFSETQ. The CDR3 length is 16 residues. V gave up 3 bases and J gave up 7 bases, with 20 bases separating them. Here the CDR3 reads CASSWALASVRNEQFF. The CDR3 DNA sequence: TGCGCCAGCAGCTGGGCCCTAGCATCGGTTCGGAATGAGCAGTTCTTC.

The chain links TRBV4-3 to TRBJ1-4; TRBD1 aligns across 7 bases. V lost 0 bases and J lost 0; bases outside the gene matches: 7. In germline, CDR1 is LGHNA, CDR2 YSLEER. This CDR3 spans 18 amino acids. CDR3 region: CASSQDWGQQATNEKLFF. CDR3 bases: TGCGCCAGCAGCCAAGATTGGGGACAGCAAGCAACTAATGAAAAACTGTTTTTT.

This CDR3 reads CAWSVKAQGAPGYTF. As DNA, the CDR3 is TGTGCCTGGAGTGTAAAGGCGCAGGGGGCTCCTGGCTACACCTTC. The chain employs TRBV30 and TRBJ1-2, with TRBD1 matching over 8 bases. Germline V CDR1 and CDR2: GTSNPN, SVGIG (reference sequence). J gave up 7 bases and V 0 bases, and 10 bases lay outside the gene matches. The CDR3 totals 15 residues.